This T cell receptor (beta chain) was profiled in a study of T cell repertoires in cytomegalovirus infection. The germline CDR1 and CDR2 sequences are SEHNR and FQNEAQ (reference sequence). With 6 bases removed from V and 3 bases from J, the gap between germline ends came to 18 bases. The length of the CDR3 is 15 residues. This clonotype has a count of ten or more. One entry per CDR3 protein, called by TCRdb with MiXCR from the reads. The data hold fewer than 550,000 distinct CDR3 sequences, with around 11% observed a single time. Source material: PBMCs. This receptor was taken from a human donor in good health (CMV status not recorded). Some clones in this sample may be carry-over from other donors' samples. The chain has TRBV7-9 and TRBJ2-7; TRBD1 is a possible D gene (5 bases). This chain's CDR3 is CASSFIDRKVYEQYF. Here the CDR3 DNA reads TGTGCCAGCAGTTTCATTGACAGAAAAGTCTACGAGCAGTACTTC.